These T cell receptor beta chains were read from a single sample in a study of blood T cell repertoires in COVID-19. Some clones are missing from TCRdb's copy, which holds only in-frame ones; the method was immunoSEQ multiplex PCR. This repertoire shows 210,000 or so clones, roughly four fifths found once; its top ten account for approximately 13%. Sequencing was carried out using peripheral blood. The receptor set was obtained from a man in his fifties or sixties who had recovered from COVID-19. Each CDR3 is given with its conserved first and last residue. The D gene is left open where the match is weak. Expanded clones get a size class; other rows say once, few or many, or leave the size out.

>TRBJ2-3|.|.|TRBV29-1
TGCAGCGTATCAAGGGGTGGCACAGATACGCAGTATTTT
CSVSRGGTDTQYF
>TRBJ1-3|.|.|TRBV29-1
TGCAGCGTTGAAGTCGTGTCCTCTGGAAACACCATATATTTT
CSVEVVSSGNTIYF
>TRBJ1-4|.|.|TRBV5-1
TGCGCCAGCAGCTCGACCGGGACATCGGAAAAACTGTTTTTT
CASSSTGTSEKLFF
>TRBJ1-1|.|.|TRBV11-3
TGTGCCAGCAGCTTACAGGGAGGGAACACTGAAGCTTTCTTT
CASSLQGGNTEAFF
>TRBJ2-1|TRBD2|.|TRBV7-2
TGTGCCAGCAGCCCGATACTAGCGGGAGCCAATGAGCAGTTCTTC
CASSPILAGANEQFF
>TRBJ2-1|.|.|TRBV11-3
TGTGCCAGCAGCGAGATACAGGGTAATGAGCAGTTCTTC
CASSEIQGNEQFF
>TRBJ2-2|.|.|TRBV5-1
TGCGCCAGCAGCCTTAACCAGGGGCGGTTCACCGGGGAGCTGTTTTTT
CASSLNQGRFTGELFF
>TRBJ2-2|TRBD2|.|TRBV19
TGTGCCAGTAGTATTATCAGGGAGGGCACCGGGGAGCTGTTTTTT
CASSIIREGTGELFF
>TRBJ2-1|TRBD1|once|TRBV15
TGTGCCACCAGCAGAGAGCCACAGGGGGCCTCCTACAATGAGCAGTTCTTC
CATSREPQGASYNEQFF
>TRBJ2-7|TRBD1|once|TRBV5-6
TGTGCCAGCAGCTTGGCTTACGTGGGACAGGGTCCGTCCGAGCAGTACTTC
CASSLAYVGQGPSEQYF
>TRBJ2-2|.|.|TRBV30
TGTGCCTGGAGTGGAGATCCGGGAGTCGGGGCCGGGGAGCTGTTTTTT
CAWSGDPGVGAGELFF
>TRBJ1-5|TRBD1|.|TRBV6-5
TGTGCCAGCAGGGGGACAGGGGCGTTGGGACAGCCCCAGCATTTT
CASRGTGALGQPQHF
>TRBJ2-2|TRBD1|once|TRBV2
TGTGCCAGCAGTCCCCAGGGGGTCACCGGGGAGCTGTTTTTT
CASSPQGVTGELFF
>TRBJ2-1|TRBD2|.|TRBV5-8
TGTGCCAGCAGCTTGAGTCCTCGTAGCGGGAGCACTAATGAGCAGTTCTTC
CASSLSPRSGSTNEQFF
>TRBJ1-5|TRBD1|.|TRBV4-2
TGTGCCAGCAGCCAAGATGAGGGGACAGGGGGAGATCAGCCCCAGCATTTT
CASSQDEGTGGDQPQHF